This TCR beta chain was recovered during a study of blood T cells in healthy people across ages. The use of a sample-barcoded 5' primer and a J-beta primer mix characterized a second PCR of roughly 6 to 11 cycles. In TCRdb, the 5' RACE reads were re-called with MiXCR into one record per CDR3 protein. The top ten clones hold 7.7% of a sample with 1.5 million to 2 million distinct CDR3 sequences, 28% of them seen once. Per sample, a minimum of 6.5 million PBMCs were isolated. This CDR3 region has 13 residues. CDR1 and CDR2 from the germline V gene are MNHEY and SVGEGT. The V and J ends lost 6 bases and 5 bases respectively, with 13 bases between them. This clonotype was seen a few times.

The TCR comes from a woman aged 25 to 39 in good health. Sequencing was performed on blood. J is TRBJ2-5 and V is TRBV6-2 or TRBV6-3; TRBD1 or TRBD2 may be the D gene (5 bases each). The DNA of the CDR3 is TGTGCCAGCAGGGGACCGTTCGATGAGACCCAGTACTTC. This codes for CASRGPFDETQYF.